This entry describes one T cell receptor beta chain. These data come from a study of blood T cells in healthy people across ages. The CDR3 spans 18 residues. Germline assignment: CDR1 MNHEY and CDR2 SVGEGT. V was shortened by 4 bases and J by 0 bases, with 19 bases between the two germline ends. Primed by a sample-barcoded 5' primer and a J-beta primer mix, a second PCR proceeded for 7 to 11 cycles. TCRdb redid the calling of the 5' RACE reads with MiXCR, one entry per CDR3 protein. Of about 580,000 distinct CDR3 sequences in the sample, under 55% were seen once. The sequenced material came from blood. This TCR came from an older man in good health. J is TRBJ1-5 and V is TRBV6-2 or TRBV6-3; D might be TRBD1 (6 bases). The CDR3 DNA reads TGTGCCAGCAGTTCCCGGGGGGCGCAAGGTCCTAGCAATCAGCCCCAGCATTTT. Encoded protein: CASSSRGAQGPSNQPQHF.